Shown below are 9 T cell receptor beta chains from a single sample sequenced in a study of T-cell reconstitution after alpha-beta-depleted transplantation in children. Findings and limits, study-wide: T-cell counts and diversity at one year following transplant were attributed mainly to newly produced T cells.

The authors prepared the TCRbeta library with unique molecular identifiers. TCRdb recomputed calls from the PCR reads with MiXCR, one row per CDR3 protein. The data hold about 300,000 distinct CDR3 sequences, with 6% to 10% observed a single time. These receptors' antigens are unknown. The starting material was peripheral blood, obtained 360 days after TCRalphabeta/CD19-depleted stem cell transplant. These receptors all come from a female patient aged 2-9 years who had a stem cell transplant for Fanconi anemia, so the T cells may come from the graft donor.

Worth noting for this clonotype: A much bigger clone sits one base away, suggesting this may be a read error. The gene calls are TRBV4-2 and TRBJ2-7, with 7 bases fitting TRBD1. The CDR3 covers 13 residues. Germline assignment: CDR1 LGHNA and CDR2 YNFKEQ. The CDR3 protein is CAISPRDSYEQYF. In DNA form, the CDR3 reads TGTGCCATCAGCCCACGGGACAGCTACGAGCAGTACTTC.

This clonotype was seen a few times. V and J are TRBV18 and TRBJ1-3, with 7 bases identical to TRBD1. Looked up from germline, CDR1 is KGHSH and CDR2 is LQKENI. This CDR3 is 18 amino acids long. The trim removed 3 bases at V and 0 bases at J, leaving 11 bases unmatched. For the CDR3, the DNA is TGTGCCAGCTCACCTCTAAGCCTGACAGGGCTCTCTGGAAACACCATATATTTT. This codes for CASSPLSLTGLSGNTIYF.

This clonotype occurred a few times. V usage is TRBV10-1 and J usage is TRBJ1-2; D is unresolved. From germline, CDR1 is WNHNN and CDR2 SYGVQD (reference sequence). V was trimmed by 6 bases and J by 2 bases, leaving 10 bases between them. The CDR3 length is 13 residues. CDR3 sequence: CASSPTVNYGYTF. CDR3 bases: TGCGCCAGCAGCCCGACGGTGAACTATGGCTACACCTTC.

This clonotype was counted ten times or more. This may come from a read error, since a much larger clone is one base off. The genes are TRBV7-2 and TRBJ2-7, with a tentative D call TRBD1 (5 bases). With 0 bases removed from V and 0 bases from J, the gap between germline ends came to 9 bases. The CDR3 runs 15 residues. Germline V CDR1 and CDR2: SGHTA, FQGNSA. CDR3 in amino acids: CASSLAGRSSYEQYF. The CDR3 nucleotides are TGTGCCAGCAGCTTAGCGGGGCGGAGCTCCTACGAGCAGTACTTC.

This clonotype was seen more than once but under ten times. CDR3 nucleotides: TGTGCCAGCTCACCACCTGATGCCGCACGGCAGTACGTC. Amino acids: CASSPPDAARQYV. This chain joins TRBV18 and TRBJ2-7, with unresolved D. Trimming took off 0 bases at V and 9 bases at J, with 12 bases between the two ends. Germline V lookup: CDR1 KGHSH, CDR2 LQKENI. The CDR3 is made up of 13 amino acids.

This clonotype was seen at least ten times. The J gene is TRBJ2-7, the V gene TRBV4-3; TRBD2 might be the D (6 bases). Trimming cost V 7 bases and J 11 bases, with 24 bases left between them. Germline CDR1 reads LGHNA; CDR2 reads YSLEER. The length of the CDR3 is 14 residues. The chain's CDR3 is CASTDGAHSWGEYV. CDR3 nucleotides: TGCGCCAGCACCGATGGGGCACACTCGTGGGGGGAGTACGTC.

V is TRBV7-2 and J is TRBJ1-2, with D perhaps matching TRBD1 (5 bases). The CDR3 contains 16 residues. V lost 5 bases and J lost 1, with 17 bases in between. CDR1 and CDR2 from the germline V gene are SGHTA and FQGNSA. CDR3 nucleotides: TGTGCCAGCAGCGCCCGGGGGGGACGGCTTAACTATGGCTACACCTTC. It translates to CASSARGGRLNYGYTF.

This clonotype was detected only a few times. The chain employs TRBV4-2 and TRBJ1-5, with D possibly being TRBD1 (6 bases). The CDR3 contains 16 residues. Germline CDR1 is LGHNA and CDR2 is YNFKEQ. Between the trimmed V and J ends, which lost 1 base and 6 bases, there was a span of 16 bases. The CDR3 reads CASSQGAGTNSQPQHF. The CDR3, as DNA: TGTGCCAGCAGCCAAGGAGCCGGGACAAATTCTCAGCCCCAGCATTTT.

This clonotype came up many times. In DNA form, the CDR3 reads TGTGCCAGCAGTCCGCAGGGCGGAGGTGGAAACACCATATATTTT. The encoded protein is CASSPQGGGGNTIYF. This chain joins TRBV12-3 or TRBV12-4 and TRBJ1-3; perhaps TRBD1 as D (5 bases). This CDR3 comprises 15 residues. Trimming took off 5 bases at V and 3 bases at J, with 14 bases between the two ends.